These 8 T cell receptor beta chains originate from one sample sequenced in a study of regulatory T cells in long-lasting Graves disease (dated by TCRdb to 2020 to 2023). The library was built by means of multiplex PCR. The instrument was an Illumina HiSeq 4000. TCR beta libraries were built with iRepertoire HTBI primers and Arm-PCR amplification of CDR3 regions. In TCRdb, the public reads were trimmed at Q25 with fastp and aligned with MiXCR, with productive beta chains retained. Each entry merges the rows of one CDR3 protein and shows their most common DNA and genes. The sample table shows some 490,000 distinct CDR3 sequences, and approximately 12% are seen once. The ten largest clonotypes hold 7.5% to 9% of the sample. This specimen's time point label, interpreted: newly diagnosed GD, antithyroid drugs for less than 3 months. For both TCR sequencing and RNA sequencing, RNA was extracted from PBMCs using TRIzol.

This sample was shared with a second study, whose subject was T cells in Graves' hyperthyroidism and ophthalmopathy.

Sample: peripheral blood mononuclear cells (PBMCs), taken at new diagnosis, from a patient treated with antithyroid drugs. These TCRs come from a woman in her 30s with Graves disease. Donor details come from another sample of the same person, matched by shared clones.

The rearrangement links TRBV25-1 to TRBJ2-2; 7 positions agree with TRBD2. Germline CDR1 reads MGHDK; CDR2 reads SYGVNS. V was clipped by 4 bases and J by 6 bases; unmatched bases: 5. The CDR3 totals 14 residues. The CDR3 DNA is TGTGCCAGCAGTGGGGAGGGAGCGGCCGGGGAGCTGTTTTTT. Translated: CASSGEGAAGELFF. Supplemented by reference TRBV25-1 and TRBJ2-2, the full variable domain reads EADIYQTPRYLVIGTGKKITLECSQTMGHDKMYWYQQDPGMELHLIHYSYGVNSTEKGDLSSESTVSRIRTEHFPLTLESARPSHTSQYLCASSGEGAAGELFFGEGSRLTVL.

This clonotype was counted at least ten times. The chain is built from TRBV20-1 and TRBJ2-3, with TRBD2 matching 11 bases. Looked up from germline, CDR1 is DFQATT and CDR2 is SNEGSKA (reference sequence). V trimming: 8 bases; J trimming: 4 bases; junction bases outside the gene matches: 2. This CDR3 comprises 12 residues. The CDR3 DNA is TGCAGTTTAGCGGGAGGGCCAGATACGCAGTATTTT. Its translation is CSLAGGPDTQYF.

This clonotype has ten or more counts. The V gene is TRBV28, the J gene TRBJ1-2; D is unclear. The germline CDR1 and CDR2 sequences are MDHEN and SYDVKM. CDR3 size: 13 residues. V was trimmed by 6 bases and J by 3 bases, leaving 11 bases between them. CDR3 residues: CASRDVTYYGYTF. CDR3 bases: TGTGCCAGCAGGGACGTCACCTACTATGGCTACACCTTC.

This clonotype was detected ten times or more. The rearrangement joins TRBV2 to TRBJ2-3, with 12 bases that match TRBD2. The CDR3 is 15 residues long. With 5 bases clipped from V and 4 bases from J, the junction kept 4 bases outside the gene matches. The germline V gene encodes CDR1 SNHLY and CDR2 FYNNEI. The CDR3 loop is CASSPTSGRSDTQYF. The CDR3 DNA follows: TGTGCCAGCAGTCCGACTAGCGGGAGATCAGATACGCAGTATTTT. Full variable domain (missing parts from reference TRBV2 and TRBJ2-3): EPEVTQTPSHQVTQMGQEVILRCVPISNHLYFYWYRQILGQKVEFLVSFYNNEISEKSEIFDDQFSVERPDGSNFTLKIRSTKLEDSAMYFCASSPTSGRSDTQYFGPGTRLTVL.

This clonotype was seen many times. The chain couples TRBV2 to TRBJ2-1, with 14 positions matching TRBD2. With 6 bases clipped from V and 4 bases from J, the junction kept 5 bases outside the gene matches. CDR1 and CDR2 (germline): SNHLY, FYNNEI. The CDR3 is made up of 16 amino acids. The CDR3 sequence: CASRGTSGSGYNEQFF. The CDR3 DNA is TGTGCCAGCAGGGGGACTAGCGGGAGTGGGTACAATGAGCAGTTCTTC.

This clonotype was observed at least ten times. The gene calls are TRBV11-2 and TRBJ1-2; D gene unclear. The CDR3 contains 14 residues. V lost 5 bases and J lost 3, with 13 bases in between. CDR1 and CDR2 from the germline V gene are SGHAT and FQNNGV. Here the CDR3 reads CASSQSEAHYGYTF. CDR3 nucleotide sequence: TGTGCCAGCAGCCAGAGCGAAGCGCACTATGGCTACACCTTC. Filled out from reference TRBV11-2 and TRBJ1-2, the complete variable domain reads EAGVAQSPRYKIIEKRQSVAFWCNPISGHATLYWYQQILGQGPKLLIQFQNNGVVDDSQLPKDRFSAERLKGVDSTLKIQPAKLEDSAVYLCASSQSEAHYGYTFGSGTRLTVV.

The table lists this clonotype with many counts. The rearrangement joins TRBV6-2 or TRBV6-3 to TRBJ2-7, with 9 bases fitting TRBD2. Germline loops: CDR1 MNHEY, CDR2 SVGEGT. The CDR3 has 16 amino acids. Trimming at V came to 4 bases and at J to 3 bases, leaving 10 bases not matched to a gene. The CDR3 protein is CASSFSGTSNIYEQYF. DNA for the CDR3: TGTGCCAGCAGTTTCTCCGGGACTAGCAACATCTACGAGCAGTACTTC.

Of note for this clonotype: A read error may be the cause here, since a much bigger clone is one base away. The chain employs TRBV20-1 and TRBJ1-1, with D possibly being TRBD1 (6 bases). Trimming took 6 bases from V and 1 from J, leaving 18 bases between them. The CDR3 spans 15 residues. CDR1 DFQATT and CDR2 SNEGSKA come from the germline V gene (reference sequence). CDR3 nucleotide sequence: TGCAGTGCCAGTCCGGGACACCCTAGGAACACTGAAGCTTTCTTT. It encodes CSASPGHPRNTEAFF.